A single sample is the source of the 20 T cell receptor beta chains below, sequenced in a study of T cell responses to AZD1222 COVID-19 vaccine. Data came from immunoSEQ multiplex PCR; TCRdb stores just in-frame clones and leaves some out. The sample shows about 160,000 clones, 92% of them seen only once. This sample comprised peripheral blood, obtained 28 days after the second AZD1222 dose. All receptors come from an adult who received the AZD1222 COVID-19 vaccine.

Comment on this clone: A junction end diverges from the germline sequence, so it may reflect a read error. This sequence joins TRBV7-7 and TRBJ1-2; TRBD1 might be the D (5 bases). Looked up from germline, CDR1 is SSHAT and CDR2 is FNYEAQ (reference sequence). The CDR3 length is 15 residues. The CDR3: CASSLSDRPNYGYTF. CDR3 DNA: TGTGCTAGCAGCTTATCCGACAGACCTAACTATGGCTACACCTTC.

In DNA, the CDR3 is TGTGCCAGCAGTGAATTAGCAGGGACAGATACGCAGTATTTT. Protein: CASSELAGTDTQYF. The rearrangement joins TRBV6-1 to TRBJ2-3, with D possibly TRBD1 on 5 matching bases. Trimming removed 2 bases from V and 3 bases from J, with 9 bases in between. The germline V gene has CDR1 MNHNS and CDR2 SASEGT. This CDR3 has 14 residues.

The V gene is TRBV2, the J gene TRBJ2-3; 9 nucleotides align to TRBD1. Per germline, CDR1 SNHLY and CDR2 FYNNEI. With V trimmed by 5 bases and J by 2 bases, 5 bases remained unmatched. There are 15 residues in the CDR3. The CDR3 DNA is TGTGCCAGCAGTCTGACAGGGGGTGCCACAGATACGCAGTATTTT. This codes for CASSLTGGATDTQYF. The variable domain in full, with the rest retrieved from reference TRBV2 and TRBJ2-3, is EPEVTQTPSHQVTQMGQEVILRCVPISNHLYFYWYRQILGQKVEFLVSFYNNEISEKSEIFDDQFSVERPDGSNFTLKIRSTKLEDSAMYFCASSLTGGATDTQYFGPGTRLTVL.

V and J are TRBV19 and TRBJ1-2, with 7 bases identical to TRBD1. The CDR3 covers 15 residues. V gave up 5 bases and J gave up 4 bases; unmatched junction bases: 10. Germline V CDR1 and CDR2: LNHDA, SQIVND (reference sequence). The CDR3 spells CASSFHPDRVYGYTF. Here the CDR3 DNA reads TGTGCCAGTAGTTTCCACCCCGACAGGGTCTATGGCTACACCTTC.

The CDR3 DNA sequence: TGTGCCACCAGCAGGGACGTTTATGCGAGCGGGAGGTTCGGGGAAAGCTCCTACAATGAGCAGTTCTTC. It codes for CATSRDVYASGRFGESSYNEQFF. The V call is TRBV15, the J call TRBJ2-1; TRBD2 agrees at 9 bases. CDR1 and CDR2 (germline): LNHNV, YYDKDF (reference sequence). Trimming removed 3 bases from V and 0 bases from J; junction bases left unmatched: 24. This CDR3 is built from 23 residues.

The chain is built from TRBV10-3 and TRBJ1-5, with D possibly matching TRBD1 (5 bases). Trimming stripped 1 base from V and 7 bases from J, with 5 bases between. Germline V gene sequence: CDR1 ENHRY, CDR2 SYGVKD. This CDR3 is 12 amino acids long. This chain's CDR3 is CAISEWGQPQHF. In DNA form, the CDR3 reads TGTGCCATCAGTGAGTGGGGGCAGCCCCAGCATTTT.

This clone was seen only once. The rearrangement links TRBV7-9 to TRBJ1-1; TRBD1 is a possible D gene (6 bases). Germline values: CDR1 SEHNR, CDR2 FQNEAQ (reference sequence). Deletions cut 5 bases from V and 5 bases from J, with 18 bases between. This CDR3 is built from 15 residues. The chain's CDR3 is CASSPRQARGTEAFF. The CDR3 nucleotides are TGTGCCAGCAGCCCGCGACAGGCCCGAGGGACTGAAGCTTTCTTT.

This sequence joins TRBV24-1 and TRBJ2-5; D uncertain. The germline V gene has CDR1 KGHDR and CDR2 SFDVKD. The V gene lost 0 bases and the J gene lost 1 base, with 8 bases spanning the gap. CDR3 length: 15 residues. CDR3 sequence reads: CATSDLQGSQETQYF. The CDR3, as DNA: TGTGCCACCAGTGATTTGCAAGGTAGCCAAGAGACCCAGTACTTC.

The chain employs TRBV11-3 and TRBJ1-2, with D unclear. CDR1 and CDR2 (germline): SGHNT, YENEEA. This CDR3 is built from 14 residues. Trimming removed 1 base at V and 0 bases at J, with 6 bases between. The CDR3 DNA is TGTGCCAGCAGCTTAGGTTCAGCTAACTATGGCTACACCTTC. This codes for CASSLGSANYGYTF.

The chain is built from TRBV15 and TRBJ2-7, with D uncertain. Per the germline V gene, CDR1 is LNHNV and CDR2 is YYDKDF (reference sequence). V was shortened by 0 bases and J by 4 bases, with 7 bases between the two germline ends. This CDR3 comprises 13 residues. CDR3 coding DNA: TGTGCCACCAGCAGAGACACCATGTACGAGCAGTACTTC. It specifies CATSRDTMYEQYF.

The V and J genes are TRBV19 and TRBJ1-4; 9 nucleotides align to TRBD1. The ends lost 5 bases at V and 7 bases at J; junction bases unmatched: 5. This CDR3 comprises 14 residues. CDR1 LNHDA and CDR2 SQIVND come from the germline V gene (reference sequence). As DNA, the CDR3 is TGTGCCAGTAGTCGGGACAGGGATAGTGAAAAACTGTTTTTT. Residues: CASSRDRDSEKLFF.

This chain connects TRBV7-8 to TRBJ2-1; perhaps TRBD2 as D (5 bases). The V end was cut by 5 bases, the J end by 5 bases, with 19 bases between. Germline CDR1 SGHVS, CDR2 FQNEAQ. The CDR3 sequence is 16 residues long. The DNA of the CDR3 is TGTGCCAGCAGCCCCGACGCCGGAGGTTGGGACAATGAGCAGTTCTTC. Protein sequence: CASSPDAGGWDNEQFF.

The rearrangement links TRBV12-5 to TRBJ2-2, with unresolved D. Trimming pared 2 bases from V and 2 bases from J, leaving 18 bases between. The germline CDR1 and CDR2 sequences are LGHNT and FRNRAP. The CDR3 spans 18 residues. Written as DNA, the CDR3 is TGTGCTAGTGGTTTGACCTCCCTGTTAAAGCGTAACACCGGGGAGCTGTTTTTT. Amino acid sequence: CASGLTSLLKRNTGELFF. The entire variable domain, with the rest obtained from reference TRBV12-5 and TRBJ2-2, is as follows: DARVTQTPRHKVTEMGQEVTMRCQPILGHNTVFWYRQTMMQGLELLAYFRNRAPLDDSGMPKDRFSAEMPDATLATLKIQPSEPRDSAVYFCASGLTSLLKRNTGELFFGEGSRLTVL.

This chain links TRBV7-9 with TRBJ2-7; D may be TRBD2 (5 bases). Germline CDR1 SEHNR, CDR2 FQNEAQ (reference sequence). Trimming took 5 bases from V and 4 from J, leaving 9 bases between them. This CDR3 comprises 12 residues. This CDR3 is CASSRTGYEQYF. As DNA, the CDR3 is TGTGCCAGCAGCCGGACTGGATACGAGCAGTACTTC.

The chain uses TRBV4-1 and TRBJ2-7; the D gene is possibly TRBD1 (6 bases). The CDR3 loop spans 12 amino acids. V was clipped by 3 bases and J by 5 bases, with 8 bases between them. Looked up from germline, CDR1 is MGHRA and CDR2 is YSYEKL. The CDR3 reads CASSHGGNEQYF. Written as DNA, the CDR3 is TGCGCCAGCAGCCATGGGGGCAACGAGCAGTACTTC.

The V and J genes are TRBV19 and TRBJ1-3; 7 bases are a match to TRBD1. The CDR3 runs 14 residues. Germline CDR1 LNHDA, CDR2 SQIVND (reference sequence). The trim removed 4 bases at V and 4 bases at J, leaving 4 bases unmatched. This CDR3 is CASSTGQKGNTIYF. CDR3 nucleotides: TGTGCCAGTAGTACGGGACAGAAAGGAAACACCATATATTTT.

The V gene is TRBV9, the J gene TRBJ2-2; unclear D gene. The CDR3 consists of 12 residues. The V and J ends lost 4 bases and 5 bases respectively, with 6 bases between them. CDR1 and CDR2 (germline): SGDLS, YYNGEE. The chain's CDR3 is CASSSATGELFF. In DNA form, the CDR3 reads TGTGCCAGCAGCTCAGCGACCGGGGAGCTGTTTTTT.

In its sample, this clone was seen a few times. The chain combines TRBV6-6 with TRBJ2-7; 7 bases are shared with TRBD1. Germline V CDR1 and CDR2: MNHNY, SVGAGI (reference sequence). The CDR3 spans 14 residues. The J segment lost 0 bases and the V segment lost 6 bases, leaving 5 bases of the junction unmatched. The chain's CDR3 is CASSLGQSSYEQYF. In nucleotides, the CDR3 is TGTGCCAGCAGCTTGGGACAGAGCTCCTACGAGCAGTACTTC.

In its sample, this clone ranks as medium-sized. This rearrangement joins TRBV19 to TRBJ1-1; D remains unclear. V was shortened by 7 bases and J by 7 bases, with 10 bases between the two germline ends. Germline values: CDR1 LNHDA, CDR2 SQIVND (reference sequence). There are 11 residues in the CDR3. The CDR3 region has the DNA TGTGCCAGTACGAACGGATATGAAGCTTTCTTT. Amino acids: CASTNGYEAFF.

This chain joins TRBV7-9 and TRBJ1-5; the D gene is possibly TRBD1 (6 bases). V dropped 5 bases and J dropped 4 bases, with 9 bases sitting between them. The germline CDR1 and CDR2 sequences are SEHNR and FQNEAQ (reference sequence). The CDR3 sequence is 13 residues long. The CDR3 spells CASSQDSNQPQHF. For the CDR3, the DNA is TGTGCCAGCAGCCAGGACAGTAATCAGCCCCAGCATTTT.